Listed below are T cell receptor beta chains from one sample, sequenced in a study of CD8+CD57+ T cells in acquired aplastic anemia. TCRdb processed the reads anew with MiXCR; each CDR3 protein has one entry. The sample has hundreds of thousands of distinct CDR3 sequences; about two thirds are singletons. Material for sequencing was sorted CD4+, CD8+, or CD8+CD57+ T cells (not recorded which) from PBMCs. All receptors come from a human donor in good health, serving as a control. The CDR3 runs from the conserved cysteine through the conserved F or W. A D gene is named only where the DNA matches it firmly. Clone size, where shown, is once, few, many, or a class for clones that have expanded.

>TRBJ2-7|NA|NA|TRBV12-3/TRBV12-4
TGTGCCAGCAGTCCGGGGGATTACGAGCAGTACTTC
CASSPGDYEQYF
>TRBJ1-4|NA|NA|TRBV7-2
TGTGCCAGCAGCCCGCGACAGCATGGCTACACCCTCGGTTTT
CASSPRQHGYTLGF
>TRBJ2-3|NA|TRBD2|TRBV11-2
TGTGCCAGCAGCGCAGAGGGAGGACTAGCGGGGAAGGTATATACGCAGTATTTT
CASSAEGGLAGKVYTQYF
>TRBJ2-2|NA|NA|TRBV7-3
TGTGCCAGCAGCATGGGGGTCAGGACCGGGGAGCTGTTTTTT
CASSMGVRTGELFF
>TRBJ1-1|NA|NA|TRBV5-6
TGTGCCAGCAGCGTGGAGGACCAGAACACTGAAGCTTTCTTT
CASSVEDQNTEAFF
>TRBJ1-2|few|TRBD1|TRBV19
TGTGCCAGTAGTAGGCCCGGGACAGGGCATGGCTACACCTTC
CASSRPGTGHGYTF
>TRBJ1-5|NA|NA|TRBV11-1
TGTGCCAGCAGCTCGGGGAGTAGCGGAAGCAATCAGCTCCAGCATTTT
CASSSGSSGSNQLQHF
>TRBJ2-5|NA|NA|TRBV20-1
TGCAGTGCTAGACAGGGGAGAGGGGGAGAGACCCAGTACTTC
CSARQGRGGETQYF
>TRBJ2-3|NA|NA|TRBV20-1
TGCAGTGCAAACCGGGACTCACACACAGATACGCAGTATTTT
CSANRDSHTDTQYF
>TRBJ2-5|many|TRBD2|TRBV20-1
TGCAGTGCTAGATTTCCGGGGGGTCAAGAGACCCAGTACTTC
CSARFPGGQETQYF
>TRBJ2-7|NA|TRBD2|TRBV7-2
TGTGCCAGCAGCTTAGGTAGGGGAGGGCAATGCGAGAAGTACTTC
CASSLGRGGQCEKYF
>TRBJ2-3|many|NA|TRBV7-2
TGTGCCAGCAGCTTATTATCGGGGTCTTGGAGGAGGGATACGCAGTATTTT
CASSLLSGSWRRDTQYF
>TRBJ1-1|few|NA|TRBV2
TGTGCCAGTTTCAGGGGACTGAACACTGAAGCTTTCTTT
CASFRGLNTEAFF
>TRBJ2-5|NA|NA|TRBV7-3
TGTGCCAGCAGCCTAGCGGGCAGACAGGGCCAGTACTTC
CASSLAGRQGQYF
>TRBJ1-2|many|NA|TRBV12-3/TRBV12-4
TGTGCCAGCAGTTTAGGACCAATTGGCTACACCTTC
CASSLGPIGYTF
>TRBJ1-5|many|TRBD1|TRBV7-2
TGTGCCAGCAGCAGACAGGGGGGGTGGAATCAGCCCCAGCATTTT
CASSRQGGWNQPQHF
>TRBJ1-1|once|NA|TRBV25-1
TGTGCCAGCAGTGATCGGGGGACTGAAGCTTCCTTT
CASSDRGTEASF
>TRBJ2-1|NA|NA|TRBV2
TGTGCCAGCAGGGGGCGGGTCACGCTAGATGAGCAGTTCTTC
CASRGRVTLDEQFF
>TRBJ2-3|many|NA|TRBV6-2/TRBV6-3
TGTGCCAGCAGGGACAGAGTTCCAGATACGCAGTATTTT
CASRDRVPDTQYF
>TRBJ2-5|NA|TRBD1|TRBV2
TGTGCCAGCAGTGGAATAGGGACAGAAGAAGAGACCCAGTACTTC
CASSGIGTEEETQYF
>TRBJ2-1|NA|TRBD2|TRBV9
TGTGCCAGCAGCGTAACTAGCGGATCCTACAATGAGCAGTTCTTC
CASSVTSGSYNEQFF
>TRBJ1-4|NA|NA|TRBV5-1
TGCGCCAGCAGAGGGGGGCAGCTCATGAAAAAACTGTTTTTT
CASRGGQLMKKLFF
>TRBJ1-2|NA|NA|TRBV10-2
TGCGCCAGCAGTGAGAGGTGGGGCCGCGACTACCCCTTC
CASSERWGRDYPF
>TRBJ1-2|many|NA|TRBV12-3/TRBV12-4
TGTGCCAGCAGTTTTCAGAGAAACTATGGCTACACCTTC
CASSFQRNYGYTF
>TRBJ1-6|once|TRBD1|TRBV25-1
TGTGCCAGCAGTGATTCCGGGACAGAGATCTATGCCCTCCACTTT
CASSDSGTEIYALHF
>TRBJ1-4|NA|NA|TRBV20-1
TGCAGTGCTAGATCAGGGAGCGGCGATGAAAAACTGTTTTTT
CSARSGSGDEKLFF
>TRBJ1-6|NA|NA|TRBV2
TGTGCCAGCAGCTTGGTAGCAGGGAGACGCCACCTCCAGTTT
CASSLVAGRRHLQF
>TRBJ2-1|NA|TRBD1|TRBV7-6
TGTGCCAGCAGCTTCAGTAGACAGGGGTATGGCTACAAGTTCTTC
CASSFSRQGYGYKFF
>TRBJ1-2|many|NA|TRBV7-9
TGTGCCAGCAGCTTAGATACACGAAACTATGGCTACACCTTC
CASSLDTRNYGYTF
>TRBJ2-7|many|TRBD1|TRBV6-5
TGTGCCAGCAGACGGGACAGACAGTCCTACGAGCAGTACTTC
CASRRDRQSYEQYF
>TRBJ2-2|NA|NA|TRBV7-3
TGTGCCAGCAGCCGGCCGGGCCGTATCACCGGAGAGCTGTTTTTT
CASSRPGRITGELFF
>TRBJ2-7|many|TRBD1|TRBV30
TGTGCCTGGAGAGGGGACAGGGGGCCTTACGAGCAGTACTTC
CAWRGDRGPYEQYF
>TRBJ2-5|NA|TRBD2|TRBV7-9
TGTGCCAGCAGCTTGGTTGCTAGCGGATACCATCAGGAGACCCAGTACTTC
CASSLVASGYHQETQYF
>TRBJ2-7|NA|NA|TRBV6-2/TRBV6-3
TGTGCCAGCATGGAGGGGCACTCCTACGAGCAGTACTTC
CASMEGHSYEQYF
>TRBJ2-7|once|NA|TRBV5-4
TGTGCCACCAGCATAGATAGCGGCTACGAGCAGTACTTC
CATSIDSGYEQYF
>TRBJ2-7|NA|NA|TRBV12-3/TRBV12-4
TGTGCCAGCAGTTTACAGGGCATGGCCGCGCAGTACTTC
CASSLQGMAAQYF
>TRBJ2-3|NA|NA|TRBV9
TGTGCCAGCAGCTTCCGCCGAAGGGGCGATATGCAGTATTTT
CASSFRRRGDMQYF
>TRBJ1-2|NA|NA|TRBV12-3/TRBV12-4
TGTGCCAGCAGTTGGGAGGAGGGTACGAAAGGCTACACCTTC
CASSWEEGTKGYTF
>TRBJ1-3|NA|NA|TRBV7-2
TGTGCCAGCAGCTTAGAACGGTCCTACGAGCAGTACCTATATTTT
CASSLERSYEQYLYF
>TRBJ2-7|NA|TRBD2|TRBV7-3
TGTGCCAGCAGTGATGTCGGGGGGGCCATTGCGTACGACCAGTACTTC
CASSDVGGAIAYDQYF
>TRBJ2-3|NA|NA|TRBV20-1
TGCAGCGTCTACGACAGCCACTCTGGAAATACGCAGTATTTT
CSVYDSHSGNTQYF
>TRBJ2-1|few|TRBD2|TRBV5-1
TGCGCCAGCAGTCGACTAGCCCGGGATGAGCAGTTCTTC
CASSRLARDEQFF
>TRBJ2-7|many|NA|TRBV18
TGTGCCAGCTCACCTGGGGTTCCCTACGAGCAGTACTTC
CASSPGVPYEQYF
>TRBJ2-7|NA|TRBD2|TRBV19
TGTGCCAGTAGTATATCGGGACTAGGAACCTACGAGCAGTACTTC
CASSISGLGTYEQYF
>TRBJ1-1|many|TRBD1|TRBV2
TGTGCCACCGGAAGGCCGACAGGGTTGATCACTGAAGCTTTCTTT
CATGRPTGLITEAFF
>TRBJ2-1|NA|NA|TRBV12-3/TRBV12-4
TGTGCCAGCAGTGTATTAAGATTCCACCGAGGGGGCAATGAGCAGTTCTTC
CASSVLRFHRGGNEQFF
>TRBJ2-7|many|NA|TRBV18
TGTGCCAGCTCACCATTCCCAGCCGAGCAGTACTTC
CASSPFPAEQYF
>TRBJ1-1|many|NA|TRBV5-8
TGTGCCAGCAGCTTGGATAGGGGCGAGGGTGAAGCTTTCTTT
CASSLDRGEGEAFF
>TRBJ1-1|few|NA|TRBV4-2
TGTGCCAGCAGCCAAGAAGGGGGTAACACTGAAGCTTTCTTT
CASSQEGGNTEAFF
>TRBJ1-6|NA|TRBD1|TRBV7-2
TGTGCCAGCAGCTTGATGGCAGGGGGCTACACCGGGGTGCACTTT
CASSLMAGGYTGVHF